This T cell receptor beta chain was found in a study of blood T cell repertoires in COVID-19 (TCRdb year 2020). About the study as a whole: Collaborator samples came from the United States, Italy and Spain and covered acute and convalescent phases of COVID-19. The material from the prospective study consisted of cDNA or gDNA derived from T cells, B-cell-depleted T cells, or PBMCs. Subjects who had been exposed to COVID-19, were actively infected with it, or had recovered from it provided the deeply sampled blood TCRbeta repertoires that made up the dataset. The repertoires were released in a freely available public database intended as a resource for research on the immune response to SARS-CoV-2. Samples came from the ongoing ImmuneRACE study (first 160 participants) plus 1,254 subjects from 6 global collaborators. Nearly every sample came with metadata listing a de-identified subject ID, COVID-19 status, age in years and sex. Where HLA class I and class II types were available, the types were taken from metadata supplied by the sample provider, not from assay-based typing. What the research found in general, with its limitations: How much clinical and demographic metadata was included differed by source and by participant, and the metadata was provided uncurated.

Whole blood was collected in K2EDTA tubes by collaborating institutions according to the institutions' own protocols. For TCRbeta analysis, collaborators shipped samples as frozen whole blood, isolated PBMCs, or DNA extracted from either of those sample types. TCRbeta CDR3 regions were amplified from genomic DNA using the immunoSEQ Assay, a bias-controlled multiplex PCR. For the original study's pipeline: The number of nucleated cells in each sample was estimated from the amplification of reference gene primers within the assay. To quantify the absolute abundance of each unique TCRbeta CDR3 rearrangement, sequence reads were collapsed and filtered. For each sample, productive Simpson clonality was calculated as the square root of Simpson's diversity index across productive rearrangements. TCRdb provides this immuneACCESS table in a form limited to in-frame rearrangements. Some clones are lacking; in checked studies, under half of them reflect an unresolved V gene, and why the rest are absent is not known. Clone size and the V and J calls come from that table; the DNA yielded D and trimming. A total of 400,000 or so clones appear in this sample, around nine tenths of them only once. The ten top clones hold roughly 3.1% of the sample.

This clone was counted only a few times. It lacks a known antigen. No much larger clone exists at a distance of one base, and base qualities are not known. From its cysteine to its phenylalanine, the CDR3 spans 15 amino acids. CDR3 DNA is the only sequence kept; it has 45 bases, read in frame from the first base. For CDR1 and CDR2, the germline V gene lists LGHNA and YNFKEQ. Deletion took 0 bases off V and 5 bases off J, with a span of 11 bases between the germline ends. This TCR came from a human donor in a cohort sampled during active COVID-19. The chain is encoded by TRBV4-2 joined to TRBJ2-1; a tentative D call is TRBD2 (6 bases match). Sequencing was carried out using peripheral blood. The CDR3 is CASSQDPQRDNEQFF. The nucleotide sequence reads as follows: TGTGCCAGCAGCCAAGACCCCCAGCGGGACAATGAGCAGTTCTTC.